These T cell receptor beta chains were read from a single sample in a study of cytomegalovirus exposure and HLA in healthy donors. TCRdb keeps only in-frame clones here, not all; method: immunoSEQ multiplex PCR. In total, the table holds 100,000 or so clones. Sequenced: PBMCs. These receptors all stem from a woman in her twenties or thirties in good health and CMV-seronegative. Both conserved end residues are part of each CDR3. D genes are given only for firm matches.

D: NA
J: TRBJ2-2
V: TRBV30
DNA: TGTGCCTGGAGTGAATTAGCGGCCTATGGCGGGGAGCTGTTTTTT
CDR3: CAWSELAAYGGELFF

D: NA
J: TRBJ2-5
V: TRBV2
DNA: TGTGCCAGCAGAGAAAAGAGGGGAGGAGAGGAGACCCAGTACTTC
CDR3: CASREKRGGEETQYF

D: NA
J: TRBJ2-1
V: TRBV6-1
DNA: TGTGCCAGCAGAGTCGACATAACCTTATACAATGAGCAGTTCTTC
CDR3: CASRVDITLYNEQFF

D: TRBD2
J: TRBJ2-7
V: TRBV28
DNA: TGTGCCAGCAGCCGTGGACTAGCGGGGCCCTACGAGCAGTACTTC
CDR3: CASSRGLAGPYEQYF

D: TRBD1
J: TRBJ1-5
V: TRBV7-6
DNA: TGTGCCAGCAGCCCCAGGACAGGGGGCGATCAGCCCCAGCATTTT
CDR3: CASSPRTGGDQPQHF

D: NA
J: TRBJ1-2
V: TRBV14
DNA: TGTGCCAGCAGCCAAGATACTGGTTGGGGCGGCTACACCTTC
CDR3: CASSQDTGWGGYTF

D: NA
J: TRBJ1-5
V: TRBV4-1
DNA: TGCGCCAGCAGCCAAGAACGGTGGCAGGCCCTGGGCAATCAGCCCCAGCATTTT
CDR3: CASSQERWQALGNQPQHF

D: TRBD1
J: TRBJ1-6
V: TRBV11-2
DNA: TGTGCCAGCAGCGCAACTGAGACAGGGTATTCACCCCTCCACTTT
CDR3: CASSATETGYSPLHF

D: NA
J: TRBJ2-1
V: TRBV6-1
DNA: TGTGCCAGCAGTGAAGAGGTATTCGGGGGGCTTTACAATGAGCAGTTCTTC
CDR3: CASSEEVFGGLYNEQFF

D: NA
J: TRBJ1-5
V: TRBV10-3
DNA: TGTGCCATCAGTGAGGTCAGGGAAGGGTCAAGCAATCAGCCCCAGCATTTT
CDR3: CAISEVREGSSNQPQHF

D: TRBD2
J: TRBJ2-1
V: TRBV19
DNA: TGTGCCAGTATGCCGGGAACTAGCGGTTACAATGAGCAGTTCTTC
CDR3: CASMPGTSGYNEQFF

D: NA
J: TRBJ1-2
V: TRBV13
DNA: TGTGCCAGCAGCCCGATAGCGGTCAATGGATTTAACTATGGCTACACCTTC
CDR3: CASSPIAVNGFNYGYTF

D: NA
J: TRBJ1-4
V: TRBV9
DNA: TGTGCCAGCAGCGTATCAGGGGATAATGAAAAACTGTTTTTT
CDR3: CASSVSGDNEKLFF

D: TRBD2
J: TRBJ2-1
V: TRBV7-9
DNA: TGTGCCAGCAGTCCAATAAACCCGGGACTAGTCATCAATGAGCAGTTCTTC
CDR3: CASSPINPGLVINEQFF

D: NA
J: TRBJ1-6
V: TRBV7-3
DNA: TGTGCCAGCAGCCCCTCCGGGAAGCGGAATTCACCCCTCCACTTT
CDR3: CASSPSGKRNSPLHF

D: TRBD1
J: TRBJ1-5
V: TRBV2
DNA: TGTGCCAGCAGTGAAGGACCGGGACAGAGGCAGCCCCAGCATTTT
CDR3: CASSEGPGQRQPQHF

D: TRBD2
J: TRBJ2-3
V: TRBV7-6
DNA: TGTGCCAGCAGCCTCACTAGCGGGAGGTTCACAGATACGCAGTATTTT
CDR3: CASSLTSGRFTDTQYF

D: TRBD1
J: TRBJ1-5
V: TRBV28
DNA: TGTGCCAGCAGGCAGGGACAGGGGTATAGCAATCAGCCCCAGCATTTT
CDR3: CASRQGQGYSNQPQHF

D: NA
J: TRBJ2-1
V: TRBV15
DNA: TGTGCCACCAGCAGAGGGGGTGGGCGGGCGTATGTCAATGAGCAGTTCTTC
CDR3: CATSRGGGRAYVNEQFF